This record looks at one T cell receptor beta chain sequence and its context. The sample comes from a study of identical twins. TCRdb called the 5' RACE reads again in MiXCR, with one record for every CDR3 protein. In the table there are under 1 million distinct CDR3 sequences, about 12% of which are singletons. These same records also appear under a second study, on yellow fever vaccine responses in identical twins.

Material for sequencing was PBMCs. The TCR comes from a young woman in good health.

In DNA, the CDR3 is TGTGCCAGTGGGGACAGACTAAATGGCTACACCTTC. This translates into CASGDRLNGYTF. The chain couples TRBV2 to TRBJ1-2, with 7 nucleotides matching TRBD1. The length of the CDR3 is 12 residues. Germline values: CDR1 SNHLY, CDR2 FYNNEI. Unmatched junction bases numbered 7, after V lost 9 bases and J lost 6 bases.